This T cell receptor (beta chain) was recovered during a study of T cell responses to AZD1222 COVID-19 vaccine. Study conclusions and caveats: As reported, nearly half of all spike-specific TCRs target variant regions that are unmutated.

To note about this clone: Its matching antigen is unknown.

The data were produced by immunoSEQ multiplex PCR, yet TCRdb's version contains in-frame clones alone and is incomplete. In the table there are about 72,000 clones, 80% to 90% of which are singletons. Second doses that came at about 4 or about 12 weeks were put together. The CDR3 covers 16 residues. Germline CDR1 and CDR2: LGHNA and YSLEER. The V gene lost 4 bases and the J gene lost 7 bases, with 19 bases spanning the gap. This receptor was identified in an adult who received the AZD1222 COVID-19 vaccine. The material sequenced was peripheral blood, taken 28 days after the second AZD1222 dose. The chain joins TRBV4-3 to TRBJ1-4; weak D call: TRBD1 (6 bases). CDR3 coding DNA: TGCGCCAGCAGCCGAGGGGATCGGGGGCTCGGTGAAAAACTGTTTTTT. Its protein product is CASSRGDRGLGEKLFF.